This TCR beta chain was captured in a study of monozygotic twins with inflammatory bowel disease. Each UMI, carrying a 6-nucleotide sample barcode, came from template switching. TCRdb re-called the 5' RACE reads and gives one entry per CDR3 protein, without DNA. Recorded for this sample: around 200,000 distinct CDR3 sequences. From germline, CDR1 is ENHRY and CDR2 SYGVKD. The CDR3 is 14 residues long. Sequences were obtained from blood. The clonotype was recovered from a human donor with ulcerative colitis or Crohn's disease, or a healthy co-twin of an affected twin (not recorded which). The rearrangement links TRBV10-3 to TRBJ2-3; TCRdb names TRBD1, which stays unverified in the absence of DNA. CDR3 region: CAISEARSTDTQYF.